Following are 8 T cell receptor beta chains from one sample sequenced in a study of T-cell reconstitution after alpha-beta-depleted transplantation in children. Library preparation (for TCRbeta) was performed with unique molecular identifiers. Each CDR3 protein gets one entry after TCRdb re-called the PCR reads with MiXCR. The table records some 440,000 distinct CDR3 sequences, 15% to 20% of them present only once. The specimen was PBMCs, mostly from graft donor cells, collected 360 days after TCRalphabeta/CD19-depleted stem cell transplant. The source of these receptors is a boy under two years old who had a stem cell transplant for Wiskott-Aldrich syndrome, so the T cells may come from the graft donor.

This clonotype has only a few counts. This chain uses TRBV18 with TRBJ2-3; unclear D gene. Germline CDR1 KGHSH, CDR2 LQKENI. Deletions cut 2 bases from V and 6 bases from J, with 3 bases between. The CDR3 sequence is 11 residues long. The CDR3 protein is CASSPDDTQYF. CDR3 coding DNA: TGTGCCAGCTCACCAGACGATACGCAGTATTTT.

This clonotype was detected a few times. The chain carries TRBV10-3 and TRBJ1-1; D unresolved. Per the germline V gene, CDR1 is ENHRY and CDR2 is SYGVKD. The V end was cut by 0 bases, the J end by 8 bases, with 13 bases between. The CDR3 is 14 residues long. CDR3 DNA sequence: TGTGCCATCAGTGAGTCTGGCGGAAGATCCGAAGCTTTCTTT. It translates to CAISESGGRSEAFF.

This clonotype was recorded only once. The chain's CDR3 is CASSQGVAGVYETQYF. Here the CDR3 DNA reads TGCGCCAGCAGCCAAGGGGTCGCGGGGGTTTACGAGACCCAGTACTTC. The chain joins TRBV4-1 to TRBJ2-5; TRBD2 matches at 7 bases. CDR1 is MGHRA and CDR2 is YSYEKL in the germline V gene. The CDR3 is 16 amino acids. The junction had 10 bases not matched to a gene; V was cut back by 1 base and J by 5 bases.

The chain has TRBV29-1 and TRBJ2-1, with D possibly TRBD1 on 5 matching bases. Germline V gene sequence: CDR1 SQVTM, CDR2 ANQGSEA. Trimming took off 3 bases at V and 12 bases at J, with 15 bases between the two ends. This CDR3 contains 12 residues. The CDR3 DNA reads TGCAGCGTTGAGCTTCCAGGACAAGGGCAGTTCTTC. Protein: CSVELPGQGQFF.

The sample holds a few counts of this clonotype. The chain recombines TRBV6-5 with TRBJ2-5; 8 bases match TRBD1. CDR3 length equals 15 residues. CDR1 MNHEY and CDR2 SVGAGI come from the germline V gene. The junction had 7 bases not matched to a gene; V was cut back by 0 bases and J by 7 bases. The CDR3 loop is CASSYSGQALGTQYF. CDR3 in DNA: TGTGCCAGCAGTTACTCGGGACAGGCCCTGGGGACCCAGTACTTC.

This clonotype was found a few times. The chain couples TRBV28 to TRBJ2-7, with D perhaps being TRBD1 or TRBD2 (5 bases each). Germline V CDR1 and CDR2: MDHEN, SYDVKM. CDR3 length: 20 residues. V lost 3 bases to trimming and J lost 4 bases, with 31 bases between them. The CDR3: CASSFVRDLFRRLGAYEQYF. The CDR3 nucleotides read TGTGCCAGCAGTTTTGTTAGGGACCTTTTCCGAAGATTGGGTGCTTACGAGCAGTACTTC.

This clonotype was picked up a small number of times. The chain couples TRBV7-6 to TRBJ2-7; 13 positions match TRBD2. The CDR3 totals 16 residues. The germline V gene has CDR1 SGHVS and CDR2 FNYEAQ. Trimming cost V 2 bases and J 1 base; bases outside gene matches: 2. The CDR3, as DNA: TGTGCCAGCAGCTTATCACTAGCGGGAGGGTCCTACGAGCAGTACTTC. Amino acid sequence: CASSLSLAGGSYEQYF.

Comment on this clonotype: One junction end does not reproduce the germline sequence, and a read error may be involved. The rearrangement uses TRBV5-1 and TRBJ2-3, with 8 bases that match TRBD1. This CDR3 comprises 11 residues. Germline values: CDR1 SGHRS, CDR2 YFSETQ. The chain's CDR3 is CASSLVDRVGF. The CDR3 DNA reads as TGCGCCAGCAGCTTGGTGGACAGGGTGGGTTTT.